These 19 T cell receptor beta chains were all obtained from the same sample, sequenced in a study of CD8 T cells in ankylosing spondylitis. TCRdb reanalysed the 5' RACE reads using MiXCR and keeps one entry per CDR3 protein. The table includes tens of thousands of distinct CDR3 sequences, around 26% detected once. Source material: blood, either unsorted or a sorted T cell fraction (not recorded which). These receptors were taken from a male donor with ankylosing spondylitis or in good health (not recorded which).

The rearrangement joins TRBV12-3 or TRBV12-4 to TRBJ2-3; 10 bases are shared with TRBD1. The CDR3 totals 16 residues. Trimming removed 4 bases from V and 3 bases from J; junction bases left unmatched: 7. In DNA form, the CDR3 reads TGTGCCAGCAGTTCCCGACAGGGGGCTTGGACAGATACGCAGTATTTT. This codes for CASSSRQGAWTDTQYF.

The V gene is TRBV7-9, the J gene TRBJ1-1, with 7 bases aligning to TRBD1. CDR1 is SEHNR, CDR2 FQNEAQ, per germline (reference sequence). The CDR3 consists of 16 residues. V was clipped by 4 bases and J by 0 bases; unmatched bases: 8. Here the CDR3 reads CASSSPGGQLNTEAFF. CDR3 bases: TGTGCCAGCAGCTCTCCAGGGGGACAATTGAACACTGAAGCTTTCTTT.

This chain joins TRBV20-1 and TRBJ2-6; D remains unclear. The CDR3 length is 15 residues. Germline lookup yields CDR1 DFQATT and CDR2 SNEGSKA (reference sequence). Trimming stripped 5 bases from V and 0 bases from J, with 11 bases between. For the CDR3, the DNA is TGCAGTGCTCGGTCCGTCCCCTCTGGGGCCAACGTCCTGACTTTC. Its translation: CSARSVPSGANVLTF.

This clonotype was recorded a few times. Since a much larger clone is just one base distant, this may be a read error. The chain couples TRBV5-1 to TRBJ1-1; D unclear. V was pared by 0 bases and J by 1 base, with 4 bases between. This CDR3 is built from 13 residues. CDR1 and CDR2 (germline): SGHRS, YFSETQ. CDR3 nucleotide sequence: TGCGCCAGCAGCTTGGCCAAGAACACTGAAGCTTTCTTT. It yields the protein CASSLAKNTEAFF.

The chain recombines TRBV6-1 with TRBJ1-6, with a possible D match to TRBD1 (5 bases). The germline CDR1 and CDR2 sequences are MNHNS and SASEGT. The V end lost 8 bases, the J end lost 8 bases, and 16 bases lay between the germline ends. The CDR3 is 14 residues long. The CDR3 sequence: CASVPGPTDSPLHF. CDR3 DNA sequence: TGTGCCAGCGTACCGGGACCGACGGATTCACCCCTCCACTTT.

This chain connects TRBV12-3 or TRBV12-4 to TRBJ2-2, with D perhaps TRBD1 (6 bases). V lost 5 bases, J lost 4 bases, and 14 bases lay in between. This CDR3 is built from 15 residues. The CDR3 coding sequence is TGTGCCAGCAGTCCCTCTCCGACAGGCACCGGGGAGCTGTTTTTT. Translation: CASSPSPTGTGELFF.

The chain links TRBV7-2 to TRBJ2-7; D is ambiguous. The V and J ends lost 5 bases and 4 bases respectively, with 12 bases between them. The CDR3 length is 13 residues. In germline, CDR1 is SGHTA, CDR2 FQGNSA. DNA for the CDR3: TGTGCCAGCAGCCTCGGCACCCGTTACGAGCAGTACGTC. Its translation is CASSLGTRYEQYV.

In this sample, this clonotype turned up many times. The chain joins TRBV20-1 to TRBJ2-3; D unresolved. The germline CDR1 and CDR2 sequences are DFQATT and SNEGSKA (reference sequence). The CDR3 length is 13 residues. V shed 1 base and J shed 5 bases, with 10 bases lying between them. The CDR3 loop reads CSARGNGEDTQYF. The CDR3 DNA follows: TGCAGTGCTAGAGGCAACGGAGAAGATACGCAGTATTTT.

J is TRBJ2-1 and V is TRBV20-1, with 7 positions matching TRBD2. From germline, CDR1 is DFQATT and CDR2 SNEGSKA (reference sequence). There are 19 residues in the CDR3. With 5 bases clipped from V and 7 bases from J, the junction kept 26 bases outside the gene matches. The CDR3 region is CSAAGWGRDLAATENEQFF. For the CDR3, the DNA is TGCAGTGCTGCCGGGTGGGGCCGCGATCTAGCGGCAACGGAGAATGAGCAGTTCTTC.

A word on this clonotype: At one end, the junction sequence differs from germline, possibly due to a read error. The chain combines TRBV20-1 with TRBJ2-3; 7 bases map to TRBD2. The CDR3 totals 17 residues. Germline V gene data show CDR1 as DFQATT and CDR2 as SNEGSKA (reference sequence). CDR3 DNA sequence: TGCTGTGCTACTCCCGTGGGAGGGGTCACTAGCACAGATACGCAGTATTTT. It specifies CCATPVGGVTSTDTQYF.

This clonotype came up once. The rearrangement links TRBV5-1 to TRBJ2-5; perhaps TRBD1 as D (6 bases). Trimming left V 5 bases short and J 4 bases short, with 18 bases between. The CDR3 runs to 15 residues. Germline CDR1 and CDR2: SGHRS and YFSETQ. The DNA for the CDR3 is TGCGCCAGCAGACGCGAATTCGGACAGCGAGAGACCCAGTACTTC. Protein sequence: CASRREFGQRETQYF.

The gene calls are TRBV28 and TRBJ2-7, with D possibly TRBD2 on 5 matching bases. Germline V lookup: CDR1 MDHEN, CDR2 SYDVKM. CDR3 length: 14 amino acids. Between the trimmed V and J ends, which lost 6 bases and 0 bases, there was a span of 12 bases. CDR3 bases: TGTGCCAGCAGCTCGGCGGGTAGCTCCTACGAGCAGTACTTC. Its translation is CASSSAGSSYEQYF. Full variable domain (remainder filled in from reference TRBV28 and TRBJ2-7): DVKVTQSSRYLVKRTGEKVFLECVQDMDHENMFWYRQDPGLGLRLIYFSYDVKMKEKGDIPEGYSVSREKKERFSLILESASTNQTSMYLCASSSAGSSYEQYFGPGTRLTVT.

This clonotype was seen a few times. The genes are TRBV2 and TRBJ2-4; possible D gene TRBD1, 7 bases. The germline gives CDR1 SNHLY, CDR2 FYNNEI. CDR3 length equals 14 residues. V was clipped by 7 bases and J by 2 bases, with 12 bases between them. The CDR3 here is CASNPGGSKNIQYF. DNA of the CDR3: TGTGCCAGCAACCCAGGGGGGTCCAAAAACATTCAGTACTTC.

This chain uses TRBV5-1 with TRBJ2-7; 7 bases are shared with TRBD2. Germline CDR1 and CDR2: SGHRS and YFSETQ. This CDR3 has 16 amino acids. V gave up 4 bases and J gave up 0 bases; unmatched junction bases: 10. The CDR3 DNA follows: TGCGCCAGCAGCCTGGGGGGGACCGCTAGCTCCTACGAGCAGTACGTC. Translating gives CASSLGGTASSYEQYV.

This clonotype came up a few times. The CDR3 region is CSASEDSPETQYF. In nucleotides, the CDR3 is TGCAGTGCCAGCGAGGACTCCCCGGAGACCCAGTACTTC. This chain uses TRBV20-1 with TRBJ2-5; a weak D match, TRBD2 (5 bases). Germline CDR1 is DFQATT and CDR2 is SNEGSKA (reference sequence). V lost 6 bases and J 5 bases, leaving 16 bases between the germline ends. The CDR3 runs 13 residues.

The rearrangement links TRBV4-2 to TRBJ1-4, with D tentatively TRBD1 (5 bases). Trimming took 11 bases from V and 8 from J, leaving 12 bases between them. Per the germline V gene, CDR1 is LGHNA and CDR2 is YNFKEQ. The CDR3 sequence is 11 residues long. The CDR3 is CACGDPEKLFF. CDR3 DNA: TGTGCCTGTGGGGACCCCGAAAAACTGTTTTTT.

The V and J genes are TRBV7-3 and TRBJ2-2; no definite D call. CDR3 length: 17 residues. Germline V lookup: CDR1 SGHTA, CDR2 FQGTGA. The ends were cut back, 2 bases at V and 2 bases at J, with 15 bases in the middle. CDR3: CASSLVAWGKNTGELFF. CDR3 nucleotide sequence: TGTGCCAGCAGCTTAGTAGCATGGGGAAAAAACACCGGGGAGCTGTTTTTT.

The chain uses TRBV20-1 and TRBJ1-2; D gene unclear. Trimming removed 0 bases from V and 13 bases from J, with 21 bases in between. Germline lookup yields CDR1 DFQATT and CDR2 SNEGSKA (reference sequence). CDR3 length: 14 residues. The CDR3 DNA is TGCAGTGCTAGAGATCGGAACTCCCCTATCGGGGTCACCTTC. It yields the protein CSARDRNSPIGVTF.

Written as DNA, the CDR3 is TGCGCCAGCAGCTTGTGGAATAGGGGCTACGAGCAGTACTTC. Protein: CASSLWNRGYEQYF. This chain uses TRBV5-1 with TRBJ2-7; tentative D call: TRBD1 (5 bases). The CDR3 length is 14 residues. CDR1 and CDR2 (germline): SGHRS, YFSETQ. The V gene lost 1 base and the J gene lost 3 bases, with 11 bases spanning the gap.